This T cell receptor beta chain is from a study of vaccination and CD4 T cells after COVID-19. Overall study context: Convalescent participants consisted of six males and four females, two being Hispanic. Overlapping spike peptides served as the stimulus for the cells. These peptides came from SARS-CoV-2 and from the common cold coronaviruses HCoV-NL63, HCoV-OC43 and HCoV-229E.

This clonotype was seen just once. Its antigen is unidentified. The Oncomine TCR Beta short-read assay sequenced DNA from cultured CD4+ T cells. In TCRdb, the PCR reads were re-called with MiXCR into one record per CDR3 protein. The repertoire holds under 30,000 distinct CDR3 sequences, with more than 40% as singletons. The CDR3 has 14 residues. Germline CDR1 reads MDHEN; CDR2 reads SYDVKM. Between the trimmed V and J ends, which lost 1 base and 3 bases, there was a span of 9 bases. The treatment denotes: roughly nine-day PBMC culture with coronavirus spike peptide pools or control peptides (ViraFEST assay).

This sample comprised CD4+ T cells from blood, cultured in vitro, obtained before SARS-CoV-2 vaccination. This receptor was taken from a human donor who received a COVID-19 vaccine. The chain links TRBV28 to TRBJ1-2; possibly TRBD1 for D (5 bases). In DNA form, the CDR3 reads TGTGCCAGCAGTTTATCGGGCAGGGACTATGGCTACACCTTC. Its translation: CASSLSGRDYGYTF.